This T cell receptor (beta chain) is drawn from a study of CDR3 diversity in severe acne. TCRdb called the PCR reads again in MiXCR, with one record for every CDR3 protein. The table has some 84,000 distinct CDR3 sequences, around half seen once. There are 15 residues in the CDR3. V was pared by 6 bases and J by 4 bases, with 7 bases of the junction left unmatched. Looked up from germline, CDR1 is MNHEY and CDR2 is SMNVEV (reference sequence). Sequencing was performed on blood. The chain uses TRBV27 and TRBJ2-7, with 12 bases that match TRBD1. This clonotype originated in a male donor in good health, serving as a control. CDR3 amino acids: CASSQGTGGWYEQYF. The CDR3 region has the DNA TGTGCCAGCAGCCAAGGGACAGGGGGCTGGTACGAGCAGTACTTC.